This TCR beta chain is drawn from a study of immune characterization of retroperitoneal liposarcoma. This clonotype has a count of ten or more. The V gene end was trimmed by 9 bases and the J gene end by 1 base; junction bases not matched to a gene: 8. Germline V gene data show CDR1 as SGHVS and CDR2 as FQNEAQ. This CDR3 contains 16 residues. TCRdb analysed the PCR reads with MiXCR anew, one entry per CDR3 protein. This sample carries 8,000 to 13,000 distinct CDR3 sequences, about 30% of them seen once, and the ten largest clones take roughly 8.5%. This TCR was recovered from a female donor with retroperitoneal liposarcoma. The sequenced material came from tumor tissue. This chain uses TRBV7-8 with TRBJ2-1, with 11 bases aligning to TRBD1. CDR3 in amino acids: CASFGQGAISYNEQFF. DNA for the CDR3: TGTGCCAGTTTCGGACAGGGGGCGATTTCCTACAATGAGCAGTTCTTC.